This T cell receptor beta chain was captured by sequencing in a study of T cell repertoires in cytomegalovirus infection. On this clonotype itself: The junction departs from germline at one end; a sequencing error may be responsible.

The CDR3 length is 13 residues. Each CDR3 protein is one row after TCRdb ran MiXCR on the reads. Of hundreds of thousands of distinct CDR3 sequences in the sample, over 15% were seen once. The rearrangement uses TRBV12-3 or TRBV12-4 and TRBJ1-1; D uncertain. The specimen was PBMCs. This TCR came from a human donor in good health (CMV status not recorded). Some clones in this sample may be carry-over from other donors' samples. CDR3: CASSLESYTEVFF. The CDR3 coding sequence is TGTGCCAGCAGTTTGGAATCCTATACTGAAGTTTTCTTT.